This is a list of T cell receptor beta chains from one sample in a study of T cell responses to AZD1222 COVID-19 vaccine. Some clones are missing from TCRdb's copy, which holds only in-frame ones; the method was immunoSEQ multiplex PCR. The sample consists of tens of thousands of clones, roughly 87% of them appearing once. This specimen was peripheral blood, taken on day 0 of AZD1222 vaccination. These receptors originate from an adult in good health. CDR3s include the opening cysteine and the closing phenylalanine or tryptophan. The D gene is left open where the match is weak. Expanded clones are given a class, and other clones once, few, many or no size at all.

CDR3 length	clone size	J gene	D gene	V gene	CDR3 DNA	CDR3 protein
15	NA	TRBJ2-3	TRBD1	TRBV7-8	TGTGCCAGCAGCTTTGAGGGGGCAAACACAGATACGCAGTATTTT	CASSFEGANTDTQYF
13	NA	TRBJ2-1	NA	TRBV7-8	TGTGCCAGCAGCTTTGGGGAGCACAATGAGCAGTTCTTC	CASSFGEHNEQFF
19	NA	TRBJ2-6	TRBD2	TRBV3-1/TRBV3-2	TGTGCCAGCAGCCAAGAGGGACTAGCGGGGTTCTCTGGGGCCAACGTCCTGACTTTC	CASSQEGLAGFSGANVLTF
14	NA	TRBJ2-3	NA	TRBV7-2	TGTGCCAGCAGCTTATCATTAGGAGCAGATACGCAGTATTTT	CASSLSLGADTQYF
15	NA	TRBJ2-1	TRBD2	TRBV9	TGTGCCAGCAGCCCCGGGACTAGCAATTACAATGAGCAGTTCTTC	CASSPGTSNYNEQFF
14	NA	TRBJ1-4	TRBD1	TRBV7-2	TGTGCCAGCAGCCCTGACAGGGTTGGTGAAAAACTGTTTTTT	CASSPDRVGEKLFF
16	NA	TRBJ2-7	TRBD1	TRBV19	TGTGCCAGTAGTAACCCCGGGACAGGGGGCTCCTACGAGCAGTACTTC	CASSNPGTGGSYEQYF
15	NA	TRBJ1-2	NA	TRBV10-2	TGCGCCAGCAGTGAGTCCTTGGGGAGTGGGGGGAGCTACACCTTC	CASSESLGSGGSYTF
15	NA	TRBJ1-2	NA	TRBV7-8	TGTGCCAGCAGCTTAGGACAGCTCGAGAACTATGGCTACACCTTC	CASSLGQLENYGYTF
13	few	TRBJ2-3	TRBD1	TRBV19	TGTGCCAGTACTGGACAGGGGGCAGATACGCAGTATTTT	CASTGQGADTQYF
13	NA	TRBJ2-7	NA	TRBV7-2	TGTGCCAGCAGCGTACGACTAGACTACGAGCAGTACTTC	CASSVRLDYEQYF
14	many	TRBJ2-4	NA	TRBV13	TGTGCCAGCAGCCAGGCGGGGTTTGAAAACATTCAGTACTTC	CASSQAGFENIQYF
13	NA	TRBJ2-7	NA	TRBV3-1/TRBV3-2	TGTGCCAGCAGCCAATTCAGGGGATACGAGCAGTACTTC	CASSQFRGYEQYF